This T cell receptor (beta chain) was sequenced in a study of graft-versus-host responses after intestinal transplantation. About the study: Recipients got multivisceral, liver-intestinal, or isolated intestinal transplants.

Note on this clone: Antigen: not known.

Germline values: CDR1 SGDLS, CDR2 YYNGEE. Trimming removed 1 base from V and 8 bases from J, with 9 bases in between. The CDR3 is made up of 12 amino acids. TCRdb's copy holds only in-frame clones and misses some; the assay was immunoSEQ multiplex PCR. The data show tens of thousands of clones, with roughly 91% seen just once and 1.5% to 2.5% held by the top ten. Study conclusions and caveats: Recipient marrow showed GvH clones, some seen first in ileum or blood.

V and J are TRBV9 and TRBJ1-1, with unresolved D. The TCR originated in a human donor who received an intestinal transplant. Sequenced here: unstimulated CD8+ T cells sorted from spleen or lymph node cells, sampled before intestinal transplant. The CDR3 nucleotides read TGTGCCAGCAGCGTATCGGAGGAGGAAGCTTTCTTT. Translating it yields CASSVSEEEAFF.